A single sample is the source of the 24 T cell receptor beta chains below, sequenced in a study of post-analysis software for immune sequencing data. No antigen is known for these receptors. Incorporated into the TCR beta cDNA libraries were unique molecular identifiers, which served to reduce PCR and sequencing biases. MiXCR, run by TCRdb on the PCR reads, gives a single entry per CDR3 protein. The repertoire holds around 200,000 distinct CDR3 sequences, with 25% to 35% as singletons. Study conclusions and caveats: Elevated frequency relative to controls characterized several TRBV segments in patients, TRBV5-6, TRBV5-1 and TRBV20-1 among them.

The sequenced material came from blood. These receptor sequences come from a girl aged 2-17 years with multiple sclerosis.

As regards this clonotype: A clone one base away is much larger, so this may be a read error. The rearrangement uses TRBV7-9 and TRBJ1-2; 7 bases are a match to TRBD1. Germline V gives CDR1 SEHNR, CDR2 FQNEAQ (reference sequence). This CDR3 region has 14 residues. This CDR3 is CVSSKQGYSYGYTF. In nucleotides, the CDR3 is TGTGTCAGCAGCAAACAGGGGTATAGCTATGGCTACACCTTC.

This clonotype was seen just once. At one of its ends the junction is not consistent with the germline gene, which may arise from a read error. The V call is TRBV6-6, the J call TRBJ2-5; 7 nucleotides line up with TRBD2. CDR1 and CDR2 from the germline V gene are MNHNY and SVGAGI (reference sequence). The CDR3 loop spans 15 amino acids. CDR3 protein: CASSYRATSSETRYF. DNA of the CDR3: TGTGCCAGCAGCTACCGAGCGACTAGCTCGGAGACCCGGTACTTC.

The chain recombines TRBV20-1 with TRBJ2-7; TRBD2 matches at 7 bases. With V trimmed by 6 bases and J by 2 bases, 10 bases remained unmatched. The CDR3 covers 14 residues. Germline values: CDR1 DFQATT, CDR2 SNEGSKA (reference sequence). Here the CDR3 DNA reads TGCAGTGCCCTACTAGCTAGCGGTGCCTACGAGCAGTACTTC. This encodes CSALLASGAYEQYF.

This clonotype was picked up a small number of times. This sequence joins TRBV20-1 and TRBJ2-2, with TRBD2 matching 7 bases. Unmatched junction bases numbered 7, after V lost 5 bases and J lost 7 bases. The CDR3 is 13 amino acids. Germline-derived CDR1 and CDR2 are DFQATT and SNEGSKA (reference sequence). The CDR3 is CSAGLVLSGELFF. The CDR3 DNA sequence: TGCAGTGCTGGACTAGTTTTAAGCGGGGAGCTGTTTTTT.

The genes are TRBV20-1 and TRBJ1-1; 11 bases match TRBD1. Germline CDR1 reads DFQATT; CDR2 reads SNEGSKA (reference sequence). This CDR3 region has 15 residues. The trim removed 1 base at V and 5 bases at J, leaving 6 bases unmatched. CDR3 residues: CSARVWDRGSTEAFF. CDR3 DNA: TGCAGTGCTAGAGTCTGGGACAGGGGGTCTACTGAAGCTTTCTTT.

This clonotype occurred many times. The CDR3 protein is CASSVSSGDQETQYF. The CDR3 nucleotides are TGTGCCAGCAGCGTTTCGTCTGGTGATCAAGAGACCCAGTACTTC. V and J are TRBV9 and TRBJ2-5, with unresolved D. The CDR3 extends over 15 amino acids. Germline V lookup: CDR1 SGDLS, CDR2 YYNGEE. V lost 2 bases to trimming and J lost 2 bases, with 13 bases between them. The full variable domain, completed using reference TRBV9 and TRBJ2-5, is DSGVTQTPKHLITATGQRVTLRCSPRSGDLSVYWYQQSLDQGLQFLIQYYNGEERAKGNILERFSAQQFPDLHSELNLSSLELGDSALYFCASSVSSGDQETQYFGPGTRLLVL.

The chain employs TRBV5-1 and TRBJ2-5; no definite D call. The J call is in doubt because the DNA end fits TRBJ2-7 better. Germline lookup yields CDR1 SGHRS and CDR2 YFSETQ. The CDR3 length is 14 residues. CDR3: CASSLEPGRFEQYF. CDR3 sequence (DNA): TGCGCCAGCAGCTTGGAGCCCGGGCGGTTCGAGCAGTACTTC.

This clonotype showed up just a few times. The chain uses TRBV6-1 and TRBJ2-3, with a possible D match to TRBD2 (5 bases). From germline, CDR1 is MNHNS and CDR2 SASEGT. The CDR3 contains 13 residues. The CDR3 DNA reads TGTGATATCGGCCGGGGTGTCCCAGATACGCAGTATTTT. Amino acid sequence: CDIGRGVPDTQYF.

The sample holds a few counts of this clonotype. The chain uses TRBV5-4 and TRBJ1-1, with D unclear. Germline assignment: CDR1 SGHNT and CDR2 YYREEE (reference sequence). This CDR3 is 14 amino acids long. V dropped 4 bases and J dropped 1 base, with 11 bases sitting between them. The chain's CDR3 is CASSHPGSNTEAFF. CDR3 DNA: TGTGCCAGCAGCCACCCGGGGTCGAACACTGAAGCTTTCTTT.

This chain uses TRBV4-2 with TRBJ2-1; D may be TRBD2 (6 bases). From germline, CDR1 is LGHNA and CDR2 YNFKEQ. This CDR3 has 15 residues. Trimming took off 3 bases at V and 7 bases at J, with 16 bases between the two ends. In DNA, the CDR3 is TGTGCCAGCAGCCACGCCCTGCGGGAATTAAATGAGCAGTTCTTC. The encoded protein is CASSHALRELNEQFF.

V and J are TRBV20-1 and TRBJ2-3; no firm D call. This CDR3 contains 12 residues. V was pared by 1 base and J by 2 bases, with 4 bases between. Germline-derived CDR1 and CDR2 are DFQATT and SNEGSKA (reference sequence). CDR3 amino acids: CSARVDTDTQYF. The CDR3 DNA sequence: TGCAGTGCTAGAGTGGACACAGATACGCAGTATTTT.

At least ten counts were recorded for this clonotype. The CDR3, as DNA: TGTGCCAGCAGTGAAATCGACGCGGGCAACTATGGCTACACCTTC. Its protein is CASSEIDAGNYGYTF. The genes are TRBV25-1 and TRBJ1-2; D is undetermined. The germline V gene has CDR1 MGHDK and CDR2 SYGVNS. There are 15 residues in the CDR3. Trimming took 2 bases from V and 2 from J, leaving 12 bases between them.

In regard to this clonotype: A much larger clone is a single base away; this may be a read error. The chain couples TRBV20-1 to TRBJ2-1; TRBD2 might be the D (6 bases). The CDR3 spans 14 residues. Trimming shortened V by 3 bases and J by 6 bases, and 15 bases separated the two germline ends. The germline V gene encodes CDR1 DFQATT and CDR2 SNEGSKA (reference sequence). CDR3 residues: CSASLTTRSNEQFF. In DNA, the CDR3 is TGCAGTGCTAGTCTGACGACTAGGAGCAATGAGCAGTTCTTC.

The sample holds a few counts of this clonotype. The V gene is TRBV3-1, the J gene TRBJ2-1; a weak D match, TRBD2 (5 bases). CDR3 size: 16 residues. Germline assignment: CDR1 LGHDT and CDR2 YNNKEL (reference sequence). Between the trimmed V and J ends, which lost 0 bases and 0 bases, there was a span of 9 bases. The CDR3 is CASSQDSGSSYNEQFF. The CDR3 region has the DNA TGTGCCAGCAGCCAAGATTCGGGGAGCTCCTACAATGAGCAGTTCTTC.

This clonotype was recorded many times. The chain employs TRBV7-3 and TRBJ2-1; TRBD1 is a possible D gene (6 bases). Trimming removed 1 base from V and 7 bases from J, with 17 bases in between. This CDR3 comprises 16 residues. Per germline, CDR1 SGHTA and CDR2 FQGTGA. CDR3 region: CASSLNPSRGLNEQFF. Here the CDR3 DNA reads TGTGCCAGCAGCTTAAACCCCAGCAGGGGCCTTAATGAGCAGTTCTTC.

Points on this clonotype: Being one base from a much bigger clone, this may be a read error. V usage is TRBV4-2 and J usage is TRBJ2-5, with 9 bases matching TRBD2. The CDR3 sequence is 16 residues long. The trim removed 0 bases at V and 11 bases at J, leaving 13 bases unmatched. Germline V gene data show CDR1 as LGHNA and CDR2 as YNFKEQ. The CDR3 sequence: CASSQDQGLALVEQYF. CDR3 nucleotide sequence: TGTGCCAGCAGCCAAGATCAGGGACTAGCTCTGGTAGAGCAGTACTTC.

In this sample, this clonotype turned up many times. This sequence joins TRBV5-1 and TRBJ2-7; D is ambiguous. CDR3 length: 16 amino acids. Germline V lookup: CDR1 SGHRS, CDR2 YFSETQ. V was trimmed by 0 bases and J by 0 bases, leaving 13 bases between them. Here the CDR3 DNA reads TGCGCCAGCAGCTTGGCCACTACAGCTTACTCCTACGAGCAGTACTTC. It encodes CASSLATTAYSYEQYF.

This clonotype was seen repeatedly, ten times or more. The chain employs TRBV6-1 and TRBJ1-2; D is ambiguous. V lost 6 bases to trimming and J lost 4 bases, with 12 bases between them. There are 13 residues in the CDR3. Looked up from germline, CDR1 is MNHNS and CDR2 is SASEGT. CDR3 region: CASSAPAGYGYTF. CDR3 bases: TGTGCCAGCAGCGCCCCCGCCGGCTATGGCTACACCTTC.

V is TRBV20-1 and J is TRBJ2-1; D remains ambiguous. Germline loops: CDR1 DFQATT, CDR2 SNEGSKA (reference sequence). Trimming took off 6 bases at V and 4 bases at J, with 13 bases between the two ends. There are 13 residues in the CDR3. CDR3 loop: CSAVPGRYNEQFF. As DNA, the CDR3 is TGCAGTGCCGTTCCAGGACGGTACAATGAGCAGTTCTTC.

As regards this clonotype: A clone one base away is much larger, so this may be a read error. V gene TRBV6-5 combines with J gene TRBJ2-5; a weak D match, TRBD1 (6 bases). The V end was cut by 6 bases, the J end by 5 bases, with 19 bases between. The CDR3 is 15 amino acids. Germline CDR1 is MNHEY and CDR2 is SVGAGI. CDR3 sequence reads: CASSLRDMVGETQYF. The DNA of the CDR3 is TGTGCCAGCAGCCTCCGGGACATGGTGGGTGAGACCCAGTACTTC.

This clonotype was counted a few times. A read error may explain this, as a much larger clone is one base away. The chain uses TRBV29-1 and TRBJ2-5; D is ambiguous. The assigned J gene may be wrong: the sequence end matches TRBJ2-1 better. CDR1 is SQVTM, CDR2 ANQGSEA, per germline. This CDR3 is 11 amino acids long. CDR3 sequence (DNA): TGCAGCGTTTCCCTTCAAGAGACCCAGTTCTTC. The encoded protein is CSVSLQETQFF.

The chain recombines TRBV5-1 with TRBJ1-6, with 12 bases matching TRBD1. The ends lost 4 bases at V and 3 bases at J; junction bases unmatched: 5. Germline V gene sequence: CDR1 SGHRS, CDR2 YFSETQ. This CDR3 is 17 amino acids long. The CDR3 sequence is CASSRGTGGSYNSPLHF. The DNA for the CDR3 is TGCGCCAGCAGCAGAGGGACAGGGGGCAGCTATAATTCACCCCTCCACTTT. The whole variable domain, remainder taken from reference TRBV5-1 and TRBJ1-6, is KAGVTQTPRYLIKTRGQQVTLSCSPISGHRSVSWYQQTPGQGLQFLFEYFSETQRNKGNFPGRFSGRQFSNSRSEMNVSTLELGDSALYLCASSRGTGGSYNSPLHFGNGTRLTVT.

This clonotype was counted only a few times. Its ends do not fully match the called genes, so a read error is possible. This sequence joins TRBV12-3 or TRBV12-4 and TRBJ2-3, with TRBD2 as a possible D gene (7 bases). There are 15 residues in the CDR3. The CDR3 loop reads CASSPQRGGTDAQYF. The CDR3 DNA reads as TGTGCCAGCAGCCCACAAAGGGGGGGCACAGATGCGCAGTATTTT.

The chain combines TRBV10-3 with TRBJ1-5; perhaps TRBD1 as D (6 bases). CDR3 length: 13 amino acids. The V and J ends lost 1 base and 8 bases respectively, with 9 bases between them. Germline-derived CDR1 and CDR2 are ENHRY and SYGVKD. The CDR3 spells CAISELEGEPQHF. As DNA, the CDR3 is TGTGCCATCAGTGAGTTAGAGGGGGAGCCCCAGCATTTT.